Described below is a single TCR beta chain sequence and its context. Its antigen is not identified. Using its own MiXCR run on the reads, TCRdb lists one record per CDR3 protein. This table has a few hundred thousand distinct CDR3 sequences, around 27% appearing once. Trimming cost V 11 bases and J 4 bases, with 21 bases left between them. Germline-derived CDR1 and CDR2 are SNHLY and FYNNEI. This CDR3 is built from 14 residues. The data originate from a study of T cell repertoires in cytomegalovirus infection. Study in general: TCR beta signatures that were public indicated CMV infection and matching HLA type.

Study results and limitations: Across the ex vivo response, the dominant clonotypes were HLA-C-restricted CMV-specific TCR beta clonotypes. Cumulative frequency (of public TCR beta family members) identified carriers of CMV plus the relevant HLA.

V gene TRBV2 combines with J gene TRBJ2-7; D assignment may be TRBD1 or TRBD2 (5 bases each). The receptor was isolated from a human donor in good health (CMV status not recorded). Some clones in this sample may be carry-over from other donors' samples. Sequences were obtained from PBMCs. The CDR3 nucleotides are TGTGCCGGGCACCGAGGGGACGGAAAGTACGAGCAGTACTTC. Translating gives CAGHRGDGKYEQYF.